The 19 T cell receptor beta chains listed next were all sequenced from one sample in a study of PD-1 and CTLA-4 blockade in melanoma. Profiled with immunoSEQ multiplex PCR; TCRdb holds only in-frame clones, not every one. The table records tens of thousands of clones, 80% to 95% of them present only once. Here the sequenced sample was CD8+ T cells from peripheral blood, taken from a patient given anti-PD-1 treatment. These TCRs come from a human donor with melanoma.

The chain uses TRBV7-2 and TRBJ2-7; 10 bases fit TRBD1. The germline CDR1 and CDR2 sequences are SGHTA and FQGNSA. CDR3 size: 15 residues. The V gene end was trimmed by 3 bases and the J gene end by 3 bases; junction bases not matched to a gene: 5. This chain's CDR3 is CASSLGRDRGYEQYF. Here the CDR3 DNA reads TGTGCCAGCAGCTTGGGCCGGGACAGGGGCTACGAGCAGTACTTC.

The V and J genes are TRBV7-8 and TRBJ2-1; D gene uncertain. The ends were cut back, 5 bases at V and 4 bases at J, with 12 bases in the middle. CDR3 length: 14 amino acids. Germline CDR1 reads SGHVS; CDR2 reads FQNEAQ. CDR3 bases: TGTGCCAGCAGCCTCCAGGTTGGGTACAATGAGCAGTTCTTC. Residues: CASSLQVGYNEQFF.

The chain recombines TRBV7-9 with TRBJ1-2; D not resolved. In germline, CDR1 is SEHNR, CDR2 FQNEAQ (reference sequence). This CDR3 is built from 12 residues. V lost 1 base, J lost 3 bases, and 3 bases lay in between. The CDR3 DNA follows: TGTGCCAGCAGCTTAGGAGACTATGGCTACACCTTC. This translates into CASSLGDYGYTF.

The chain uses TRBV13 and TRBJ2-3; no reliable D call. V was trimmed by 3 bases and J by 0 bases, leaving 4 bases between them. This CDR3 region has 13 residues. The germline V gene encodes CDR1 PRHDT and CDR2 FYEKMQ (reference sequence). The CDR3 here is CASSLPSTDTQYF. In nucleotides, the CDR3 is TGTGCCAGCAGCTTGCCAAGCACAGATACGCAGTATTTT.

V usage is TRBV25-1 and J usage is TRBJ1-5; tentatively, D is TRBD1 (5 bases). This CDR3 region has 14 residues. With 1 base removed from V and 2 bases from J, the gap between germline ends came to 6 bases. Germline CDR1 is MGHDK and CDR2 is SYGVNS. CDR3 in amino acids: CASSEWGGNQPQHF. CDR3 coding DNA: TGTGCCAGCAGTGAATGGGGGGGCAATCAGCCCCAGCATTTT.

The chain couples TRBV24-1 to TRBJ1-2; maybe TRBD1 (6 bases). The CDR3 is made up of 15 amino acids. The V end lost 5 bases, the J end lost 3 bases, and 15 bases lay between the germline ends. Germline CDR1 reads KGHDR; CDR2 reads SFDVKD. The DNA for the CDR3 is TGTGCCACCAGTGCCCATGGAGGGGGGCACTATGGCTACACCTTC. It is translated as CATSAHGGGHYGYTF.

The genes are TRBV4-1 and TRBJ2-5, with 7 bases fitting TRBD2. Trimming took 6 bases from V and 3 from J; bases not matched to a gene: 10. The CDR3 covers 15 residues. Germline values: CDR1 MGHRA, CDR2 YSYEKL. This CDR3 reads CASRQLASHKETQYF. The CDR3 nucleotides are TGCGCCAGCAGGCAACTAGCGTCCCATAAAGAGACCCAGTACTTC.

The chain recombines TRBV27 with TRBJ1-1; perhaps TRBD1 as D (5 bases). V shed 4 bases and J shed 10 bases, with 22 bases lying between them. Germline V lookup: CDR1 MNHEY, CDR2 SMNVEV (reference sequence). The CDR3 spans 15 residues. The CDR3 sequence is CASSSRPGPLYGAFF. The CDR3 DNA sequence: TGTGCCAGCAGTTCCCGACCGGGGCCGCTTTATGGAGCTTTCTTT.

The chain is built from TRBV11-2 and TRBJ1-2; 8 bases are a match to TRBD1. Trimming cost V 6 bases and J 8 bases; bases outside gene matches: 5. Germline assignment: CDR1 SGHAT and CDR2 FQNNGV. The CDR3 length is 12 residues. The CDR3 reads CASRRTGTGYTF. The CDR3, as DNA: TGTGCCAGCAGAAGGACAGGGACCGGCTACACCTTC.

The chain couples TRBV7-8 to TRBJ2-1; perhaps TRBD1 as D (5 bases). Germline values: CDR1 SGHVS, CDR2 FQNEAQ. The CDR3 contains 16 residues. Trimming pared 1 base from V and 5 bases from J, leaving 15 bases between. CDR3 DNA sequence: TGTGCCAGCAGCTTAGGGGGCGGATGGAGAAACAATGAGCAGTTCTTC. Translation: CASSLGGGWRNNEQFF.

The chain is built from TRBV3-1 (or the pseudogene TRBV3-2) and TRBJ2-3; D perhaps matches TRBD2 (6 bases). The length of the CDR3 is 16 residues. V was shortened by 0 bases and J by 5 bases, with 15 bases between the two germline ends. Germline CDR1 is LGHDT and CDR2 is YNNKEL (reference sequence). The CDR3 sequence is CASSQDRASVRDTQYF. DNA for the CDR3: TGTGCCAGCAGCCAAGATCGTGCTAGCGTGAGAGATACGCAGTATTTT.

The rearrangement uses TRBV29-1 and TRBJ2-3; TRBD2 agrees at 11 bases. This CDR3 comprises 19 residues. Germline values: CDR1 SQVTM, CDR2 ANQGSEA. V shed 0 bases and J 1 base; nucleotides not matched to a gene: 12. The CDR3 protein is CSVEDLVGLAGSGTDTQYF. Written as DNA, the CDR3 is TGCAGCGTTGAAGATCTTGTAGGACTAGCGGGTTCAGGCACAGATACGCAGTATTTT.

The V call is TRBV3-1 (or the pseudogene TRBV3-2), the J call TRBJ1-1; D ambiguous. V was shortened by 4 bases and J by 1 base, with 7 bases between the two germline ends. Germline V gene data show CDR1 as LGHDT and CDR2 as YNNKEL (reference sequence). The CDR3 length is 13 residues. The CDR3 reads CASSLERNTEAFF. The DNA of the CDR3 is TGTGCCAGCAGCCTCGAGCGGAACACTGAAGCTTTCTTT.

The V gene is TRBV30, the J gene TRBJ1-1; D call uncertain. Trimming removed 0 bases from V and 5 bases from J, with 7 bases in between. The CDR3 runs to 12 residues. Germline CDR1 GTSNPN, CDR2 SVGIG (reference sequence). In DNA, the CDR3 is TGTGCCTGGAGTGTGGCTTGGACTGAAGCTTTCTTT. Encoded protein: CAWSVAWTEAFF.

The chain combines TRBV29-1 with TRBJ1-1; D perhaps matches TRBD1 (5 bases). V dropped 4 bases and J dropped 5 bases, with 11 bases sitting between them. There are 12 residues in the CDR3. Germline values: CDR1 SQVTM, CDR2 ANQGSEA. CDR3 sequence reads: CSVGREGTEAFF. The CDR3 DNA follows: TGCAGCGTTGGCAGGGAGGGGACTGAAGCTTTCTTT. Full variable domain (missing parts from reference TRBV29-1 and TRBJ1-1): SAVISQKPSRDICQRGTSLTIQCQVDSQVTMMFWYRQQPGQSLTLIATANQGSEATYESGFVIDKFPISRPNLTFSTLTVSNMSPEDSSIYLCSVGREGTEAFFGQGTRLTVV.

The rearrangement joins TRBV5-6 to TRBJ2-7; tentatively, D is TRBD1 (7 bases). Germline-derived CDR1 and CDR2 are SGHDT and YYEEEE. The CDR3 is 13 residues long. V shed 6 bases and J shed 6 bases, with 16 bases lying between them. The DNA of the CDR3 is TGTGCCAGCAAAGGTGGAGGGGGCTTCGAGCAGTACTTC. Translated, it gives CASKGGGGFEQYF.

V is TRBV4-1 and J is TRBJ1-1; D gene ambiguous. The germline V gene encodes CDR1 MGHRA and CDR2 YSYEKL. This CDR3 is 14 amino acids long. Trimming removed 3 bases at V and 1 base at J, with 9 bases between. The CDR3 sequence: CASSQRSGNTEAFF. In nucleotides, the CDR3 is TGCGCCAGCAGCCAGAGGAGTGGGAACACTGAAGCTTTCTTT.

The rearrangement joins TRBV2 to TRBJ1-5; D unresolved. The germline V gene encodes CDR1 SNHLY and CDR2 FYNNEI. Trimming removed 6 bases at V and 9 bases at J, with 12 bases between. CDR3 length: 12 amino acids. Here the CDR3 DNA reads TGTGCCAGCAGGTCGGGCCTTCGGCCCCAGCATTTT. It specifies CASRSGLRPQHF. The whole variable domain, remainder taken from reference TRBV2 and TRBJ1-5, is EPEVTQTPSHQVTQMGQEVILRCVPISNHLYFYWYRQILGQKVEFLVSFYNNEISEKSEIFDDQFSVERPDGSNFTLKIRSTKLEDSAMYFCASRSGLRPQHFGDGTRLSIL.

The CDR3 region has the DNA TGTGCCTGGGCCGGGACGGTTTCCTACGAGCAGTACTTC. Encoded protein: CAWAGTVSYEQYF. The gene calls are TRBV30 and TRBJ2-7, with D perhaps assigned TRBD1 or TRBD2 (5 bases each). Per germline, CDR1 GTSNPN and CDR2 SVGIG (reference sequence). The ends were cut back, 5 bases at V and 1 base at J, with 12 bases in the middle. This CDR3 comprises 13 residues.